This TCR beta chain was retrieved from a study of blood T cell repertoires in COVID-19. Germline V gene data show CDR1 as SGHTA and CDR2 as FQGNSA. This CDR3 comprises 15 residues. V shed 0 bases, J shed 2 bases, and the junction held 4 bases outside the gene matches. Assay used: immunoSEQ multiplex PCR; TCRdb lists only in-frame clones, some missing. The sample comprises some 490,000 clones, approximately 91% of which are singletons, and 8% to 9.5% rests with the top ten. The sequence was collected from a woman in her sixties who had recovered from COVID-19. This sequence joins TRBV7-2 and TRBJ2-7; TRBD2 matches at 7 bases. The material sequenced was PBMCs or T cells enriched from blood (not recorded which). CDR3 loop: CASSLAGRGPYEQYF. CDR3 bases: TGTGCCAGCAGCTTAGCGGGGAGGGGCCCCTACGAGCAGTACTTC. The whole variable domain, remainder taken from reference TRBV7-2 and TRBJ2-7, is GAGVSQSPSNKVTEKGKDVELRCDPISGHTALYWYRQSLGQGLEFLIYFQGNSAPDKSGLPSDRFSAERTGGSVSTLTIQRTQQEDSAVYLCASSLAGRGPYEQYFGPGTRLTVT.